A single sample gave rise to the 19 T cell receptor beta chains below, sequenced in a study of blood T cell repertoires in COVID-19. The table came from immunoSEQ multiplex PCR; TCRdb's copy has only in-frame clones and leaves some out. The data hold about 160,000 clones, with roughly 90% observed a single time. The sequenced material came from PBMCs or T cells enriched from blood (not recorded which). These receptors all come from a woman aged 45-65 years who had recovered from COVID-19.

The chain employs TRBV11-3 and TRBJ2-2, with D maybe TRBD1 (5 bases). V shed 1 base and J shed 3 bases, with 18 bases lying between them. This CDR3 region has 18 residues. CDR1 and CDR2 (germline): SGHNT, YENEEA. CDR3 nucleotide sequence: TGTGCCAGCAGCTTAGGATCTCTAGGGGTGTCGTACACCGGGGAGCTGTTTTTT. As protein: CASSLGSLGVSYTGELFF. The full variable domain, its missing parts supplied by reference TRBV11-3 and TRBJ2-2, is EAGVVQSPRYKIIEKKQPVAFWCNPISGHNTLYWYLQNLGQGPELLIRYENEEAVDDSQLPKDRFSAERLKGVDSTLKIQPAELGDSAVYLCASSLGSLGVSYTGELFFGEGSRLTVL.

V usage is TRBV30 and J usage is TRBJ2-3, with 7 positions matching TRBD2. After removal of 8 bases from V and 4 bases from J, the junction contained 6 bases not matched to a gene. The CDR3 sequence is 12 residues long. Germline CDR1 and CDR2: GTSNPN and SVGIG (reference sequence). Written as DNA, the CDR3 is TGTGCCGCCAGCGGGGTCTCAGATACGCAGTATTTT. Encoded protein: CAASGVSDTQYF.

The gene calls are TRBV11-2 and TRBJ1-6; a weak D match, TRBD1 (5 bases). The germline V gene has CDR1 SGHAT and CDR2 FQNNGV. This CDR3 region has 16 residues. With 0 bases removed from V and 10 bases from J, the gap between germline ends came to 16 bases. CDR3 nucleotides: TGTGCCAGCAGCTTAGATCATCGGGGGAGCCGGTCACCCCTCCACTTT. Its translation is CASSLDHRGSRSPLHF.

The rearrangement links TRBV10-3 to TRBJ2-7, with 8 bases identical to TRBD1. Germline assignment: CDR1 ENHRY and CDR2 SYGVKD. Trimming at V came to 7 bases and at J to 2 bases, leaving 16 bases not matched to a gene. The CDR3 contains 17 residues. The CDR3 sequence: CAITPPIDRGDTYEQYF. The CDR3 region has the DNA TGTGCCATCACTCCCCCTATAGACAGGGGCGACACCTACGAGCAGTACTTC.

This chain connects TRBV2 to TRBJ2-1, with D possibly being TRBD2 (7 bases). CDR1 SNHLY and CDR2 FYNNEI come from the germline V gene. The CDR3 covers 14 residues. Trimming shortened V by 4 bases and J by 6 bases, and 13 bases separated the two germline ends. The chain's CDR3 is CASSVWGGTNEQFF. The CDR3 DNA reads TGTGCCAGCAGTGTGTGGGGGGGCACCAATGAGCAGTTCTTC.

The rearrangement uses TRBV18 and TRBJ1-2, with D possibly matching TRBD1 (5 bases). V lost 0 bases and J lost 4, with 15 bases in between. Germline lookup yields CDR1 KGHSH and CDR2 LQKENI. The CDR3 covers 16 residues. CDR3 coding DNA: TGTGCCAGCTCACCACCGTCGAGTGACAGTCCCTATGGCTACACCTTC. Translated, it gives CASSPPSSDSPYGYTF.

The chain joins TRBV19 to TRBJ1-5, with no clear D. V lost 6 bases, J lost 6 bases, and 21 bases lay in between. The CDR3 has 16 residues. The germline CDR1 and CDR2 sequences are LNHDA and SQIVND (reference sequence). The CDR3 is CASRGSDAGFGQPQHF. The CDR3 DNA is TGTGCCAGTAGGGGGTCAGATGCGGGTTTCGGTCAGCCCCAGCATTTT. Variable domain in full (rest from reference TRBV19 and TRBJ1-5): DGGITQSPKYLFRKEGQNVTLSCEQNLNHDAMYWYRQDPGQGLRLIYYSQIVNDFQKGDIAEGYSVSREKKESFPLTVTSAQKNPTAFYLCASRGSDAGFGQPQHFGDGTRLSIL.

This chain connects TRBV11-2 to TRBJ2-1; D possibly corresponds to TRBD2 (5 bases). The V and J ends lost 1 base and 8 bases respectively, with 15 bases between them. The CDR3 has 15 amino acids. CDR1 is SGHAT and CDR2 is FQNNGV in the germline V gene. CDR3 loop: CASSLGASSEHEQFF. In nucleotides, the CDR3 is TGTGCCAGCAGCTTAGGGGCTAGCTCGGAACATGAGCAGTTCTTC.

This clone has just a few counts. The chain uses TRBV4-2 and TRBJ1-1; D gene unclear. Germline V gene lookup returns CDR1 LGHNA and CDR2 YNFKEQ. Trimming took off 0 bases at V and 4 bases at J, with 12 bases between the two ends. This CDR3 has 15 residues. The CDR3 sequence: CASSQDIGGGTEAFF. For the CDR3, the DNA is TGTGCCAGCAGCCAAGATATCGGAGGTGGCACTGAAGCTTTCTTT.

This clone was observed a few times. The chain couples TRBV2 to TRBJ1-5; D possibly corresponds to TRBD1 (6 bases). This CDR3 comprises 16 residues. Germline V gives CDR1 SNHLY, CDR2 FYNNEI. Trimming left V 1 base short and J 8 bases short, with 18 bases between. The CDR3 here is CASSEGLVQGKEPQHF. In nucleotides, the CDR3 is TGTGCCAGCAGTGAAGGGTTGGTACAGGGAAAGGAGCCCCAGCATTTT.

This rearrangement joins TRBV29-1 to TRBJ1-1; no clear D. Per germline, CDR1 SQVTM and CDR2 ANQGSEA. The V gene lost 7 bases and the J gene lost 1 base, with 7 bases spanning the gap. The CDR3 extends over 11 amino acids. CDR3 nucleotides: TGCAGCGGTAGACAGAACACTGAAGCTTTCTTT. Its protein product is CSGRQNTEAFF.

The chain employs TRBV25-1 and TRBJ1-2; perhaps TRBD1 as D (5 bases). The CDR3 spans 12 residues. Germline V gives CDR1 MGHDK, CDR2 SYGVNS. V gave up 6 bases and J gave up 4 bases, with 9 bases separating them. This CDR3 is CASSGGSYGYTF. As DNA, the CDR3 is TGTGCCAGCAGCGGGGGGAGCTATGGCTACACCTTC.

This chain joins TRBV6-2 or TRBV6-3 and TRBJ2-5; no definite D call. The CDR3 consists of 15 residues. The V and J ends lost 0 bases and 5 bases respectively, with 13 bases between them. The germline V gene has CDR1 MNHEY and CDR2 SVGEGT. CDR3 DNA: TGTGCCAGCAGTTACTCCTCCGGTCAAGAGGAGACCCAGTACTTC. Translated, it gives CASSYSSGQEETQYF.

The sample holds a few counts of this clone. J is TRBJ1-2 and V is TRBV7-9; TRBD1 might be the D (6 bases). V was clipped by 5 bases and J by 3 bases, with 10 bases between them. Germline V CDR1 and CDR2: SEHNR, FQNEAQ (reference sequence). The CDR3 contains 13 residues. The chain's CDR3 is CASSPRTDYGYTF. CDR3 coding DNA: TGTGCCAGCAGCCCGAGGACAGACTATGGCTACACCTTC.

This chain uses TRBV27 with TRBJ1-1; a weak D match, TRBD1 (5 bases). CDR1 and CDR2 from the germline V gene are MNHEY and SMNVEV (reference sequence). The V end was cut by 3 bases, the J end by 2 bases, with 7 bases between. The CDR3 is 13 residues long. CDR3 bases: TGTGCCAGCAGTTTGGGGCCAAACACTGAAGCTTTCTTT. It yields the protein CASSLGPNTEAFF.

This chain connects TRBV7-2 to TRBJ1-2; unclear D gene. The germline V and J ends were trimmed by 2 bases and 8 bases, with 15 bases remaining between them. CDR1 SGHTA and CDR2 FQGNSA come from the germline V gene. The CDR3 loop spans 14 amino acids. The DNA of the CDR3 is TGTGCCAGCAGCTTACGTCGGGGTAGTGGCGGCTACACCTTC. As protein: CASSLRRGSGGYTF.

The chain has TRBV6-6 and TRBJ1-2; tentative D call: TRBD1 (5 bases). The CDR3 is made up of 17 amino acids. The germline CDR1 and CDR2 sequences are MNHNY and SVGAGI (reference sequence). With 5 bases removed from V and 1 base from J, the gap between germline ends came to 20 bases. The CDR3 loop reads CASSPRLTGPGNYGYTF. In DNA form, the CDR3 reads TGTGCCAGCAGTCCGAGGCTCACAGGACCCGGTAACTATGGCTACACCTTC.

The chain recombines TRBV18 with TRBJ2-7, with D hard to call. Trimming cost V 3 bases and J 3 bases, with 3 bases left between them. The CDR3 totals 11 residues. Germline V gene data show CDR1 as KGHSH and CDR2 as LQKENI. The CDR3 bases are TGTGCCAGCTCACCTAACTACGAGCAGTACTTC. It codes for CASSPNYEQYF.

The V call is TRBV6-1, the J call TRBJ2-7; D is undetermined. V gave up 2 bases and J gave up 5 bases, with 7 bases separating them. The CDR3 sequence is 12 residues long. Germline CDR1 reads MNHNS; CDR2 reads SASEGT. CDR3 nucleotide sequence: TGTGCCAGCAGTGAACTTGGCCACGAGCAGTACTTC. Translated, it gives CASSELGHEQYF.